The 31 T cell receptor beta chains reported below all come from one sample, sequenced in a study of CD8+CD57+ T cells in acquired aplastic anemia. The template used for profiling TCR beta VDJ and CDR3 was genomic DNA. TCRdb analysed the reads with MiXCR anew, one entry per CDR3 protein. This table holds 400,000 to 600,000 distinct CDR3 sequences, under 40% found once. All patients picked for sequencing had shown, by flow cytometry, an expansion of CD8+CD57+ cells. The sample was sorted CD4+, CD8+, or CD8+CD57+ T cells (not recorded which) from PBMCs. These receptors were collected from a human donor with aplastic anemia.

This clonotype came up many times. J is TRBJ2-7 and V is TRBV9; no firm D call. Germline loops: CDR1 SGDLS, CDR2 YYNGEE. CDR3 size: 14 residues. Trimming pared 0 bases from V and 5 bases from J, leaving 12 bases between. The CDR3 reads CASSVVPTQDEQYF. The CDR3 DNA reads TGTGCCAGCAGCGTAGTTCCGACTCAGGACGAGCAGTACTTC.

The chain employs TRBV20-1 and TRBJ2-1; TRBD2 agrees at 10 bases. Germline lookup yields CDR1 DFQATT and CDR2 SNEGSKA (reference sequence). The CDR3 consists of 17 residues. V trimming: 1 base; J trimming: 2 bases; junction bases outside the gene matches: 8. CDR3 amino acids: CSARGEPLAGTYNEQFF. For the CDR3, the DNA is TGCAGTGCTAGAGGCGAGCCACTAGCGGGGACCTACAATGAGCAGTTCTTC.

The chain combines TRBV25-1 with TRBJ1-2; D is perhaps TRBD1 (6 bases). This CDR3 contains 13 residues. V was pared by 2 bases and J by 4 bases, with 8 bases between. Germline V gives CDR1 MGHDK, CDR2 SYGVNS. The CDR3 sequence: CASSEEGVYGYTF. The CDR3 DNA follows: TGTGCCAGCAGTGAAGAGGGGGTCTATGGCTACACCTTC.

In its sample, this clonotype was seen a few times. The chain employs TRBV2 and TRBJ2-5; D remains unclear. The J call is in doubt because the DNA end fits TRBJ2-7 better. The CDR3 is made up of 12 amino acids. Germline V gives CDR1 SNHLY, CDR2 FYNNEI. The CDR3 reads CASRRGGYEQYF. The CDR3 region has the DNA TGTGCCAGCAGGAGAGGTGGTTACGAGCAGTACTTC.

This chain joins TRBV20-1 and TRBJ2-7; a possible D gene is TRBD2 (5 bases). This CDR3 region has 13 residues. In germline, CDR1 is DFQATT, CDR2 SNEGSKA (reference sequence). V lost 8 bases, J lost 6 bases, and 20 bases lay in between. In nucleotides, the CDR3 is TGCAGTCCTAAGGATGGGAGAGTCCCCGAGCAGTACTTC. It codes for CSPKDGRVPEQYF.

This sequence joins TRBV10-3 and TRBJ1-2, with TRBD1 matching over 8 bases. The germline gives CDR1 ENHRY, CDR2 SYGVKD. The trim removed 0 bases at V and 3 bases at J, leaving 6 bases unmatched. The CDR3 sequence is 16 residues long. The CDR3 DNA reads TGTGCCATCAGTGAGTCCGACAGGGGAAGGGACTATGGCTACACCTTC. Amino acid sequence: CAISESDRGRDYGYTF.

This clonotype showed up many times. This rearrangement joins TRBV15 to TRBJ2-4; D remains ambiguous. Germline loops: CDR1 LNHNV, CDR2 YYDKDF (reference sequence). The length of the CDR3 is 15 residues. The V end lost 0 bases, the J end lost 0 bases, and 6 bases lay between the germline ends. This CDR3 is CATSRDGLAKNIQYF. The CDR3 DNA reads TGTGCCACCAGCAGAGATGGGCTAGCCAAAAACATTCAGTACTTC.

This clonotype has just a few counts. V usage is TRBV9 and J usage is TRBJ2-3; weak D call: TRBD2 (5 bases). Per the germline V gene, CDR1 is SGDLS and CDR2 is YYNGEE. The V and J ends lost 3 bases and 3 bases respectively, with 17 bases between them. The CDR3 is made up of 16 amino acids. The CDR3 loop is CASSADIIRGTDTQYF. CDR3 nucleotide sequence: TGTGCCAGCAGCGCAGACATTATTAGAGGGACAGATACGCAGTATTTT.

The V gene is TRBV3-1, the J gene TRBJ2-6; the D gene is possibly TRBD2 (6 bases). This CDR3 has 18 amino acids. The germline V gene has CDR1 LGHDT and CDR2 YNNKEL (reference sequence). V dropped 5 bases and J dropped 0 bases, with 17 bases sitting between them. CDR3 sequence (DNA): TGTGCCAGCAGCGGGCCGGGAGATTCTCCCTCTGGGGCCAACGTCCTGACTTTC. As protein: CASSGPGDSPSGANVLTF.

This clonotype was recorded many times. The chain combines TRBV29-1 with TRBJ1-2, with a tentative D call TRBD1 (5 bases). This CDR3 is built from 16 residues. Germline V lookup: CDR1 SQVTM, CDR2 ANQGSEA. Between the trimmed V and J ends, which lost 3 bases and 4 bases, there was a span of 21 bases. CDR3: CSVEIGAEGVGYGYTF. DNA of the CDR3: TGCAGCGTTGAGATCGGGGCAGAAGGAGTGGGCTATGGCTACACCTTC.

On this clonotype itself: At one of its ends the junction is not consistent with the germline gene, which may arise from a read error. V is TRBV4-1 and J is TRBJ1-1, with D tentatively TRBD1 (5 bases). The CDR3 covers 18 residues. In germline, CDR1 is MGHRA, CDR2 YSYEKL. This chain's CDR3 is CASSQELWNRQLNTKAFF. Written as DNA, the CDR3 is TGCGCCAGCAGCCAAGAATTGTGGAATCGACAGTTGAACACTAAAGCTTTCTTT.

This clonotype was recorded a few times. The gene calls are TRBV2 and TRBJ2-3; a possible D gene is TRBD1 (5 bases). This CDR3 is 14 amino acids long. Germline-derived CDR1 and CDR2 are SNHLY and FYNNEI. V lost 5 bases to trimming and J lost 2 bases, with 11 bases between them. This CDR3 reads CASSLGLPTDTQYF. The CDR3, as DNA: TGTGCCAGCAGTTTGGGGCTGCCCACAGATACGCAGTATTTT.

This clonotype was recorded many times. This chain links TRBV25-1 with TRBJ2-5; 7 bases agree with TRBD2. The CDR3 loop spans 15 amino acids. With V trimmed by 2 bases and J by 2 bases, 5 bases remained unmatched. Germline CDR1 MGHDK, CDR2 SYGVNS. CDR3 residues: CASSESLAVQETQYF. The CDR3 DNA follows: TGTGCCAGCAGTGAAAGCCTAGCGGTTCAAGAGACCCAGTACTTC.

On this clonotype: This may arise from a read error, as a much more abundant clone is one base away. The chain links TRBV5-5 to TRBJ2-7; D ambiguous. Per germline, CDR1 SGHKS and CDR2 YYEKEE (reference sequence). CDR3 size: 13 residues. The V end was cut by 7 bases, the J end by 2 bases, with 13 bases between. CDR3 residues: CASGMNRTYEQYF. The DNA of the CDR3 is TGTGCCAGCGGAATGAACCGTACCTACGAGCAGTACTTC.

This chain connects TRBV11-3 to TRBJ2-7; tentatively, D is TRBD2 (5 bases). Germline CDR1 SGHNT, CDR2 YENEEA. The V gene lost 6 bases and the J gene lost 3 bases, with 18 bases spanning the gap. This CDR3 region has 15 residues. CDR3 protein: CASSEYAGVLYEQYF. CDR3 nucleotides: TGTGCCAGCAGTGAATATGCCGGGGTACTCTACGAGCAGTACTTC.

The chain employs TRBV7-3 and TRBJ2-7, with a tentative D call TRBD1 (5 bases). CDR1 SGHTA and CDR2 FQGTGA come from the germline V gene. This CDR3 has 12 residues. Trimming removed 8 bases at V and 6 bases at J, with 14 bases between. In DNA form, the CDR3 reads TGTGCCAGCTCCAGGGAAATGGTCGAGCAGTACTTC. Its protein is CASSREMVEQYF.

This clonotype was seen more than once but under ten times. The rearrangement links TRBV20-1 to TRBJ2-3, with a tentative D call TRBD2 (5 bases). This CDR3 is 13 amino acids long. Germline V gene lookup returns CDR1 DFQATT and CDR2 SNEGSKA (reference sequence). V was trimmed by 6 bases and J by 5 bases, leaving 15 bases between them. CDR3: CSARPPRGDTQYF. The CDR3 coding sequence is TGCAGTGCCCGCCCCCCCCGGGGAGATACGCAGTATTTT.

The V call is TRBV9, the J call TRBJ2-5, with a possible D match to TRBD1 (6 bases). The CDR3 is 14 amino acids. Between the trimmed V and J ends, which lost 6 bases and 0 bases, there was a span of 12 bases. CDR1 is SGDLS and CDR2 is YYNGEE in the germline V gene. CDR3 in amino acids: CASTVDSDQETQYF. The CDR3 DNA follows: TGTGCCAGCACCGTGGACAGCGACCAAGAGACCCAGTACTTC.

This clonotype was recorded at least ten times. The rearrangement links TRBV19 to TRBJ2-7; 11 nucleotides agree with TRBD2. J lost 7 bases, V lost 5 bases, and 10 bases had no gene match. The CDR3 runs to 15 residues. The germline V gene encodes CDR1 LNHDA and CDR2 SQIVND (reference sequence). The CDR3 sequence: CASSAIAGGPPEQYF. Written as DNA, the CDR3 is TGTGCCAGTAGTGCCATAGCGGGAGGGCCACCTGAGCAGTACTTC.

This clonotype appeared many times. This chain connects TRBV5-1 to TRBJ1-2; D perhaps matches TRBD1 (6 bases). The germline V gene encodes CDR1 SGHRS and CDR2 YFSETQ. The CDR3 contains 14 residues. The V end was cut by 7 bases, the J end by 7 bases, with 20 bases between. CDR3 bases: TGCGCCAGCGGCAGCGGGGGCGGACTTGGTGGCTACACCTTC. It specifies CASGSGGGLGGYTF.

A note on this clonotype: At one end, the junction sequence differs from germline, possibly due to a read error. The chain has TRBV6-1 and TRBJ1-2, with 7 bases aligning to TRBD1. The CDR3 runs to 14 residues. Germline CDR1 is MNHNS and CDR2 is SASEGT. The CDR3 here is CASREGQAGYGYTF. DNA of the CDR3: TGTGCCAGCAGAGAAGGACAGGCGGGCTATGGCTACACCTTC.

This chain joins TRBV14 and TRBJ2-5, with unresolved D. The CDR3 covers 13 residues. Trimming cost V 6 bases and J 2 bases, with 10 bases left between them. CDR1 and CDR2 from the germline V gene are SGHDN and FVKESK. DNA for the CDR3: TGTGCCAGCAGTCGGTTCTTTCAAGAGACCCAGTACTTC. Residues: CASSRFFQETQYF. The full variable domain, in which reference TRBV14 and TRBJ2-5 provide the parts outside the CDR3, is EAGVTQFPSHSVIEKGQTVTLRCDPISGHDNLYWYRRVMGKEIKFLLHFVKESKQDESGMPNNRFLAERTGGTYSTLKVQPAELEDSGVYFCASSRFFQETQYFGPGTRLLVL.

This clonotype occurred many times. The CDR3 sequence: CATSTLGVTQYF. The CDR3 DNA follows: TGTGCCACCAGCACCCTCGGGGTAACGCAGTATTTT. The J gene is TRBJ2-3, the V gene TRBV15; possible D gene TRBD2, 5 bases. Germline V gives CDR1 LNHNV, CDR2 YYDKDF (reference sequence). The CDR3 runs 12 residues. Trimming stripped 4 bases from V and 9 bases from J, with 11 bases between.

This chain joins TRBV20-1 and TRBJ2-7; TRBD2 matches 10 bases. With the DNA end fitting TRBJ2-1 better, the J assignment may be wrong. In germline, CDR1 is DFQATT, CDR2 SNEGSKA (reference sequence). The CDR3 is made up of 15 amino acids. This CDR3 is CSARPSGRAYNEQFF. The CDR3 region has the DNA TGCAGTGCTAGACCGAGCGGGAGGGCCTACAATGAGCAGTTCTTC.

This clonotype came up a few times. The chain employs TRBV6-2 or TRBV6-3 and TRBJ1-6; no definite D call. The V end lost 8 bases, the J end lost 7 bases, and 18 bases lay between the germline ends. The CDR3 spans 15 residues. Germline CDR1 MNHEY, CDR2 SVGEGT. Here the CDR3 DNA reads TGTGCCAGCGGGGAGGTTCTTGTCTTGAATTCACCCCTCCACTTT. This codes for CASGEVLVLNSPLHF.

The V and J genes are TRBV11-3 and TRBJ2-3, with 7 bases matching TRBD2. CDR3 length: 14 residues. Looked up from germline, CDR1 is SGHNT and CDR2 is YENEEA. J lost 0 bases, V lost 5 bases, and 2 bases had no gene match. Here the CDR3 DNA reads TGTGCCAGCAGCCCCGGGGGGAGCACAGATACGCAGTATTTT. Its translation is CASSPGGSTDTQYF.

The chain is built from TRBV5-1 and TRBJ1-3; D unresolved. CDR1 SGHRS and CDR2 YFSETQ come from the germline V gene. The ends were cut back, 4 bases at V and 0 bases at J, with 11 bases in the middle. The CDR3 contains 15 residues. The CDR3 spells CASSRTAFSGNTIYF. The CDR3 DNA sequence: TGCGCCAGCAGCAGAACAGCCTTCTCTGGAAACACCATATATTTT.

This clonotype was detected only a few times. The chain employs TRBV20-1 and TRBJ1-5; TRBD1 matches at 9 bases. V shed 6 bases and J 4 bases; nucleotides not matched to a gene: 13. The CDR3 contains 16 residues. The germline V gene has CDR1 DFQATT and CDR2 SNEGSKA (reference sequence). CDR3 sequence: CSATSGTGIRNQPQHF. In nucleotides, the CDR3 is TGCAGTGCGACGTCCGGGACAGGGATTAGGAATCAGCCCCAGCATTTT.

The gene calls are TRBV24-1 and TRBJ2-1; 9 bases map to TRBD2. The CDR3 covers 17 residues. Germline V gene data show CDR1 as KGHDR and CDR2 as SFDVKD. Trimming removed 4 bases from V and 6 bases from J; junction bases left unmatched: 12. Here the CDR3 DNA reads TGTGCCACCAGTGACCCAGCGGGAGGAAGGGGGGGCAATGAGCAGTTCTTC. Translating it yields CATSDPAGGRGGNEQFF.

The V call is TRBV10-3, the J call TRBJ1-2; D is possibly TRBD1 (6 bases). Germline assignment: CDR1 ENHRY and CDR2 SYGVKD. V was trimmed by 7 bases and J by 5 bases, leaving 17 bases between them. The CDR3 totals 14 residues. The CDR3 nucleotides are TGTGCCATCAAGGCAGGGGTCCAGGGGTATGGCTACACCTTC. This codes for CAIKAGVQGYGYTF.

A note on this clonotype: A much more abundant neighbour one base away suggests this may be a read error. This is likely a read error, given that the CDR3 carries no conserved phenylalanine or tryptophan at its end. The CDR3 region is CASSWKQGEAPLHL. For the CDR3, the DNA is TGTGCCAGCAGTTGGAAACAGGGAGAAGCGCCCCTCCACCTT. The chain is built from TRBV25-1 and TRBJ1-6, with D tentatively TRBD1 (6 bases). The germline V gene encodes CDR1 MGHDK and CDR2 SYGVNS. V was shortened by 5 bases and J by 13 bases, with 18 bases between the two germline ends. CDR3 length equals 14 residues.